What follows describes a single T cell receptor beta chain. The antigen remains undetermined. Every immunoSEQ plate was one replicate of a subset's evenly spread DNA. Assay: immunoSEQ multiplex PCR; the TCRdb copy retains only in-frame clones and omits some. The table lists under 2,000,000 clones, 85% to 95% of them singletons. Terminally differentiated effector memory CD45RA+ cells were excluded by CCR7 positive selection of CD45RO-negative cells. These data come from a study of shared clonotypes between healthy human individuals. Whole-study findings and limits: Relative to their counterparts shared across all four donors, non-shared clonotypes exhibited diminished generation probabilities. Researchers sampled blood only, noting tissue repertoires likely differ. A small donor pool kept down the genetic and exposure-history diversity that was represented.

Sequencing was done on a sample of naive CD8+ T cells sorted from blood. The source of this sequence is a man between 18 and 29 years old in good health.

CDR3 loop: CASRIEGGFSYGYTF. The DNA for the CDR3 is TGTGCCAGCAGAATCGAAGGGGGATTTAGTTATGGCTACACCTTC. J is TRBJ1-2 and V is TRBV27, with TRBD1 as a possible D gene (6 bases). From germline, CDR1 is MNHEY and CDR2 SMNVEV (reference sequence). The CDR3 is 15 residues long. Trimming cost V 6 bases and J 5 bases, with 19 bases left between them.